A single sample gave rise to the 18 T cell receptor beta chains below, sequenced in a study of T and B cells in COVID-19 patients. TRB was amplified from around 250-500 ng of blood genomic DNA. TRB rearrangements were amplified by multiplex PCR with BIOMED2 TRB-A/B primers. One entry per CDR3 protein results from TCRdb running MiXCR on the multiplex PCR reads. The profile covers 5,500 to 8,000 distinct CDR3 sequences, with about 23% appearing a single time and 3.5% to 4.5% taken by the ten largest. What was sequenced was blood. The receptors here all came from a human donor who had recovered from COVID-19.

By share of the sample, this clonotype is medium-sized. The J gene is TRBJ2-6, the V gene TRBV12-3 or TRBV12-4; D may be TRBD1 (5 bases). V gave up 10 bases and J gave up 0 bases, with 10 bases separating them. This CDR3 is 14 amino acids long. CDR3: CATQRGSGANVLTF. The CDR3, as DNA: TGTGCCACCCAAAGGGGCTCTGGGGCCAACGTCCTGACTTTC.

This clonotype is medium-sized by share. The genes are TRBV19 and TRBJ2-2; tentatively, D is TRBD1 (6 bases). V dropped 6 bases and J dropped 2 bases, with 10 bases sitting between them. Germline loops: CDR1 LNHDA, CDR2 SQIVND (reference sequence). The CDR3 totals 14 residues. The CDR3 nucleotides are TGTGCCAGTAGCCCGGACAGAAACACCGGGGAGCTGTTTTTT. As protein: CASSPDRNTGELFF.

There are many counts of this clonotype. The rearrangement links TRBV27 to TRBJ2-4; 9 nucleotides align to TRBD1. This CDR3 region has 14 residues. Germline assignment: CDR1 MNHEY and CDR2 SMNVEV (reference sequence). Trimming removed 4 bases from V and 10 bases from J; junction bases left unmatched: 8. CDR3 DNA sequence: TGTGCCAGCAGTTCAACAGGGGGCGAAGATATTCAGTACTTC. Protein product: CASSSTGGEDIQYF.

The chain recombines TRBV5-1 with TRBJ1-1, with a tentative D call TRBD1 (6 bases). Trimming took 4 bases from V and 4 from J, leaving 8 bases between them. CDR3 length equals 12 residues. In germline, CDR1 is SGHRS, CDR2 YFSETQ. The CDR3 DNA reads TGCGCCAGCAGCGGGGGCAGCACTGAAGCTTTCTTT. This encodes CASSGGSTEAFF. Supplemented by reference TRBV5-1 and TRBJ1-1, the full variable domain reads KAGVTQTPRYLIKTRGQQVTLSCSPISGHRSVSWYQQTPGQGLQFLFEYFSETQRNKGNFPGRFSGRQFSNSRSEMNVSTLELGDSALYLCASSGGSTEAFFGQGTRLTVV.

This clonotype was seen only a few times. The chain recombines TRBV5-1 with TRBJ2-1, with D unclear. The CDR3 sequence is 14 residues long. Germline-derived CDR1 and CDR2 are SGHRS and YFSETQ. Trimming removed 4 bases from V and 5 bases from J, with 13 bases in between. CDR3 coding DNA: TGCGCCAGCAGCGCTGGCCTCCACAACAATGAGCAGTTCTTC. Amino acids: CASSAGLHNNEQFF.

This clonotype was detected only a few times. The chain has TRBV10-3 and TRBJ1-2; D not certain. V was cut by 3 bases and J by 14 bases, with 19 bases left in between. Per the germline V gene, CDR1 is ENHRY and CDR2 is SYGVKD. This CDR3 spans 13 amino acids. CDR3: CAISEGRVDAATF. In DNA, the CDR3 is TGTGCCATCAGTGAAGGCAGAGTGGATGCTGCGACCTTC.

This clonotype was seen once. This chain links TRBV5-1 with TRBJ2-5, with D possibly being TRBD2 (5 bases). Germline V CDR1 and CDR2: SGHRS, YFSETQ. Trimming removed 6 bases at V and 1 base at J, with 13 bases between. The CDR3 extends over 14 amino acids. This CDR3 reads CASTLTRPQETQYF. The CDR3 coding sequence is TGCGCCAGCACCCTCACTAGGCCCCAAGAGACCCAGTACTTC.

In its sample, this clonotype was seen many times. The chain links TRBV18 to TRBJ2-7, with a tentative D call TRBD1 (6 bases). V dropped 3 bases and J dropped 5 bases, with 17 bases sitting between them. This CDR3 has 15 amino acids. The germline gives CDR1 KGHSH, CDR2 LQKENI. The CDR3 DNA is TGTGCCAGCTCACCTCCCCGAGGACAGACAAACGAGCAGTACTTC. This encodes CASSPPRGQTNEQYF.

This clonotype is categorized as medium-sized. The chain uses TRBV18 and TRBJ2-7, with TRBD1 identical over 9 bases. The V gene's germline CDR1 is KGHSH and CDR2 LQKENI. This CDR3 contains 14 residues. V lost 4 bases and J lost 5; bases outside the gene matches: 6. CDR3 protein: CASSLQGALDEQYF. The CDR3 DNA reads as TGTGCCAGCTCACTACAGGGGGCTCTCGACGAGCAGTACTTC.

This clonotype was seen at least ten times. The rearrangement uses TRBV10-3 and TRBJ1-1; D not certain. Germline loops: CDR1 ENHRY, CDR2 SYGVKD. The CDR3 is 15 residues long. V was cut by 4 bases and J by 1 base, with 13 bases left in between. Here the CDR3 reads CAISGGKGPNTEAFF. Here the CDR3 DNA reads TGTGCCATCAGTGGAGGAAAGGGCCCGAACACTGAAGCTTTCTTT.

The rearrangement links TRBV18 to TRBJ1-5; a possible D gene is TRBD1 (6 bases). Per germline, CDR1 KGHSH and CDR2 LQKENI. The CDR3 extends over 14 amino acids. V was trimmed by 2 bases and J by 6 bases, leaving 11 bases between them. CDR3 nucleotide sequence: TGTGCCAGCTCACCATCGGCAGGGGCTCAGCCCCAGCATTTT. Protein sequence: CASSPSAGAQPQHF.

This clonotype qualifies as medium-sized. V usage is TRBV19 and J usage is TRBJ2-3; TRBD2 might be the D (7 bases). The V end lost 0 bases, the J end lost 0 bases, and 13 bases lay between the germline ends. CDR3 length: 17 residues. The germline gives CDR1 LNHDA, CDR2 SQIVND (reference sequence). This CDR3 reads CASSIDGGRGSTDTQYF. The CDR3 DNA sequence: TGTGCCAGTAGTATAGATGGGGGGCGGGGGAGCACAGATACGCAGTATTTT.

This clonotype has at least ten counts. V usage is TRBV5-4 and J usage is TRBJ2-5; 8 nucleotides match TRBD2. The germline CDR1 and CDR2 sequences are SGHNT and YYREEE (reference sequence). Trimming cost V 7 bases and J 5 bases; bases outside gene matches: 13. The length of the CDR3 is 15 residues. The CDR3 here is CASGPAAGAGETQYF. The CDR3 coding sequence is TGTGCCAGCGGCCCCGCAGCGGGGGCGGGGGAGACCCAGTACTTC.

This CDR3 is CASSLGGTVVALHF. The CDR3 DNA sequence: TGTGCCAGCAGCTTAGGGGGCACGGTAGTCGCCCTCCACTTT. The chain combines TRBV7-2 with TRBJ1-6, with D tentatively TRBD1 (5 bases). The V gene lost 1 base and the J gene lost 14 bases, with 15 bases spanning the gap. This CDR3 has 14 amino acids. The germline CDR1 and CDR2 sequences are SGHTA and FQGNSA.

This clonotype is labeled as medium-sized (0.01 to 0.1%). This chain connects TRBV11-1 to TRBJ2-3, with 8 positions matching TRBD2. Germline V gene sequence: CDR1 SGHAT, CDR2 FQDESV (reference sequence). The CDR3 consists of 15 residues. V lost 5 bases to trimming and J lost 1 base; unmatched junction nucleotides: 5. The CDR3 DNA reads as TGTGCCAGCAGCCCGACGGGGGGGCGCACAGATACGCAGTATTTT. Translated, it gives CASSPTGGRTDTQYF. Complete variable domain (other parts from reference TRBV11-1 and TRBJ2-3): EAEVAQSPRYKITEKSQAVAFWCDPISGHATLYWYRQILGQGPELLVQFQDESVVDDSQLPKDRFSAERLKGVDSTLKIQPAELGDSAMYLCASSPTGGRTDTQYFGPGTRLTVL.

This clonotype rates as medium-sized. The chain joins TRBV5-6 to TRBJ2-5, with 8 bases identical to TRBD2. Germline V gene sequence: CDR1 SGHDT, CDR2 YYEEEE. This CDR3 has 16 amino acids. With 0 bases clipped from V and 2 bases from J, the junction kept 6 bases outside the gene matches. The CDR3 DNA follows: TGTGCCAGCAGCTTGGGGTTAGCGGGGACTCAAGAGACCCAGTACTTC. Translation gives CASSLGLAGTQETQYF.

In its sample, this clonotype is medium-sized (0.01 to 0.1%). The V gene is TRBV5-4, the J gene TRBJ2-7, with D unclear. There are 13 residues in the CDR3. Per germline, CDR1 SGHNT and CDR2 YYREEE (reference sequence). Trimming took 4 bases from V and 1 from J, leaving 9 bases between them. CDR3 in amino acids: CASSHAPSYEQYF. In DNA form, the CDR3 reads TGTGCCAGCAGCCATGCACCGTCCTACGAGCAGTACTTC.

Judged by abundance, this clonotype is medium-sized (0.01 to 0.1%). The J gene is TRBJ2-7, the V gene TRBV6-5; tentatively, D is TRBD1 or TRBD2 (5 bases each). The V end was cut by 6 bases, the J end by 0 bases, with 15 bases between. CDR3 length equals 15 residues. Looked up from germline, CDR1 is MNHEY and CDR2 is SVGAGI. CDR3 DNA sequence: TGTGCCAGCAGCCGGGGACCTAAGAGCTCCTACGAGCAGTACTTC. Translated: CASSRGPKSSYEQYF.